The source of this T cell receptor (beta chain) is a study of blood T cells in healthy people across ages. J gave up 13 bases and V 0 bases, and 9 bases lay outside the gene matches. The CDR3 sequence is 14 residues long. Germline V CDR1 and CDR2: SGHRS, YFSETQ. Then a second PCR, running about 7 to 11 cycles, was carried out with a sample-barcoded 5' primer and a J-beta primer mix. TCRdb reprocessed the 5' RACE reads via MiXCR and lists one record per CDR3 protein. This sample carries some 1.5 million distinct CDR3 sequences, under 30% of them seen once, and the ten largest clones take over 7%. This clonotype was counted between two and nine times.

The clonotype originates from a woman aged 25 to 39 in good health. The gene calls are TRBV5-1 and TRBJ2-4, with 8 bases identical to TRBD2. Material: blood. The CDR3 DNA follows: TGCGCCAGCAGCTTGGCCGGGAGGGGCGAAGTGCAGTACTTC. Translation: CASSLAGRGEVQYF.